This T cell receptor (beta chain) was recovered during a study of shared clonotypes between healthy human individuals. Study overall: Per donor, three plates held CD4 naive cells, three held CD4 memory, two held CD8 naive and one held CD8 memory.

The V end lost 4 bases, the J end lost 6 bases, and 18 bases lay between the germline ends. Germline-derived CDR1 and CDR2 are MNHNS and SASEGT. This CDR3 spans 16 amino acids. Profiling relied on immunoSEQ multiplex PCR, and the TCRdb table lists in-frame clones only, not all of them. Of about 1 million clones in the sample, roughly 75% were seen once. The source material was memory CD4+ T cells sorted from blood. Subset noted: CD45RA-negative fraction. This TCR was sampled from a man between 18 and 29 years old in good health. This sequence joins TRBV6-1 and TRBJ1-4; D remains unclear. CDR3 protein: CASSVTLTRRDEKLFF. DNA for the CDR3: TGTGCCAGCAGTGTAACTCTGACAAGGCGGGATGAAAAACTGTTTTTT.